This TCR beta chain was sequenced for a study of blood T cell repertoires in COVID-19. Study-wide background: The analysed material was cDNA or gDNA that came from T cells, B-cell-depleted T cells, or PBMCs.

How the authors handled the data: It was from reference gene primer amplification that nucleated cell counts were estimated. TCRdb's table, derived via immunoSEQ multiplex PCR, lists solely in-frame clones and lacks some. For V, J and clone size, that table is used; D and trimming come from the DNA. The sample has under 200,000 clones, 75% to 90% seen once. This clone was counted a single time. For recovered donors of Cohort 3, there were two negative PCRs, clearance, or symptom resolution. CDR1 is SGHTA, CDR2 FQGTGA, per germline. The V segment lost 6 bases and the J segment 3 bases; nucleotides outside the gene matches: 9. This CDR3 contains 16 residues.

The material sequenced was PBMCs or T cells enriched from blood (not recorded which). This chain uses TRBV7-3 with TRBJ2-1; 9 bases map to TRBD1. The TCR comes from an older woman who had recovered from COVID-19. CDR3 sequence: CASRSGTGIGYNEQFF. As DNA, the CDR3 is TGTGCCAGCAGATCCGGGACAGGGATAGGCTACAATGAGCAGTTCTTC.